One sample yielded the 23 T cell receptor beta chains listed below, sequenced in a study of blood T cell repertoires in COVID-19 (dated by TCRdb to 2019 to 2021). The library was made by the immunoSEQ multiplex PCR assay. Sourced from immuneACCESS, this table was stored by TCRdb with only in-frame sequences that have V and J called. A share of the clones is absent; for the studies checked, an unresolved V gene accounts for under half, and the remainder has no known explanation. The sample records 150,000 to 200,000 clones, roughly nine tenths of which are singletons. Over 9.5% of the sample lies in the top ten. Sequencing used peripheral blood. The origin of the receptors is an older woman with COVID-19, enrolled during active disease.

DNA of the CDR3: TGCAGCGTTAAACCCGGGACAGGCAATCAGCCCCAGCATTTT. This sequence encodes CSVKPGTGNQPQHF. The chain is built from TRBV29-1 and TRBJ1-5, with 7 bases fitting TRBD1. CDR1 is SQVTM and CDR2 is ANQGSEA in the germline V gene. This CDR3 is built from 14 residues. The trim removed 5 bases at V and 2 bases at J, leaving 6 bases unmatched.

This chain links TRBV29-1 with TRBJ2-7, with 12 bases lining up with TRBD2. The ends lost 5 bases at V and 6 bases at J; junction bases unmatched: 11. The CDR3 length is 15 residues. From germline, CDR1 is SQVTM and CDR2 ANQGSEA. The CDR3 DNA reads TGCAGCGTTATCCCCCGGACTAGCGGGATGTTCGAGCAGTACTTC. Its protein is CSVIPRTSGMFEQYF.

This rearrangement joins TRBV6-6 to TRBJ2-3; D perhaps matches TRBD1 (5 bases). Between the trimmed V and J ends, which lost 5 bases and 1 base, there was a span of 7 bases. Germline V gene lookup returns CDR1 MNHNY and CDR2 SVGAGI (reference sequence). This CDR3 spans 13 amino acids. CDR3 sequence reads: CASSPRGTDTQYF. The CDR3 nucleotides are TGTGCCAGCAGTCCCAGGGGCACAGATACGCAGTATTTT.

The genes are TRBV14 and TRBJ2-7; D is perhaps TRBD1 (6 bases). Trimming left V 4 bases short and J 6 bases short, with 13 bases between. CDR3 size: 13 residues. Per germline, CDR1 SGHDN and CDR2 FVKESK. The CDR3 DNA reads TGTGCCAGCAGCCGAAACAGGGTGGGCGAGCAGTACTTC. Amino acids: CASSRNRVGEQYF.

This chain links TRBV19 with TRBJ2-7; 12 bases are a match to TRBD2. CDR3 length equals 15 residues. The junction had 4 bases not matched to a gene; V was cut back by 5 bases and J by 2 bases. Germline lookup yields CDR1 LNHDA and CDR2 SQIVND (reference sequence). CDR3 sequence reads: CASSRTSGATYEQYF. Written as DNA, the CDR3 is TGTGCCAGTAGTCGGACTAGCGGGGCTACCTACGAGCAGTACTTC.

The chain is built from TRBV29-1 and TRBJ2-1; D possibly corresponds to TRBD1 (6 bases). Germline V gives CDR1 SQVTM, CDR2 ANQGSEA. V lost 7 bases and J 5 bases, leaving 15 bases between the germline ends. This CDR3 region has 13 residues. This chain's CDR3 is CSAGVLKDNEQFF. The DNA for the CDR3 is TGCAGCGCAGGGGTCCTTAAGGACAATGAGCAGTTCTTC.

The genes are TRBV28 and TRBJ2-1; TRBD2 might be the D (6 bases). The CDR3 is 15 residues long. Per the germline V gene, CDR1 is MDHEN and CDR2 is SYDVKM. Trimming shortened V by 7 bases and J by 2 bases, and 15 bases separated the two germline ends. In DNA, the CDR3 is TGTGCCAGCACTACGGACGGGAGCCCCTACAATGAGCAGTTCTTC. This encodes CASTTDGSPYNEQFF.

This chain joins TRBV5-8 and TRBJ1-6; D gene ambiguous. Trimming took 8 bases from V and 14 from J, leaving 11 bases between them. Germline V gives CDR1 SGHTS, CDR2 YDEGEE. The CDR3 is 10 amino acids. The chain's CDR3 is CASLSGALHF. The CDR3 DNA is TGTGCCAGTCTTAGTGGAGCCCTCCACTTT.

The V gene is TRBV6-5, the J gene TRBJ1-1, with TRBD1 identical over 8 bases. Germline V gene lookup returns CDR1 MNHEY and CDR2 SVGAGI. V shed 3 bases and J 1 base; nucleotides not matched to a gene: 7. CDR3 size: 16 residues. The CDR3 DNA reads as TGTGCCAGCAGTTATCTCCGGACAGGGAGGAACACTGAAGCTTTCTTT. It translates to CASSYLRTGRNTEAFF.

V gene TRBV15 combines with J gene TRBJ2-7; 9 bases align to TRBD1. V trimming: 5 bases; J trimming: 5 bases; junction bases outside the gene matches: 7. The CDR3 is made up of 14 amino acids. CDR1 is LNHNV and CDR2 is YYDKDF in the germline V gene (reference sequence). CDR3 coding DNA: TGTGCCACCAGCTCGGACAGGGGCCCTGACGAGCAGTACTTC. This encodes CATSSDRGPDEQYF. The whole variable domain, filled in from reference TRBV15 and TRBJ2-7, reads DAMVIQNPRYQVTQFGKPVTLSCSQTLNHNVMYWYQQKSSQAPKLLFHYYDKDFNNEADTPDNFQSRRPNTSFCFLDIRSPGLGDTAMYLCATSSDRGPDEQYFGPGTRLTVT.

This clone has a handful of counts. The rearrangement joins TRBV9 to TRBJ1-2; D possibly corresponds to TRBD1 (5 bases). Deletions cut 4 bases from V and 8 bases from J, with 18 bases between. This CDR3 region has 14 residues. Per germline, CDR1 SGDLS and CDR2 YYNGEE. This CDR3 is CASSFSSGRKGYTF. In DNA, the CDR3 is TGTGCCAGCAGCTTTTCCTCAGGGCGGAAGGGCTACACCTTC.

The chain joins TRBV29-1 to TRBJ2-7, with D possibly matching TRBD1 (7 bases). The germline V gene has CDR1 SQVTM and CDR2 ANQGSEA. This CDR3 spans 13 amino acids. Trimming cost V 4 bases and J 2 bases, with 12 bases left between them. The CDR3 coding sequence is TGCAGCGTTGCCGCAGGGGGGACCTACGAGCAGTACTTC. Translating it yields CSVAAGGTYEQYF.

CDR3: CASSPLGAHKYTF. CDR3 sequence (DNA): TGTGCCAGCAGCCCCTTGGGGGCTCACAAATACACCTTC. This rearrangement joins TRBV28 to TRBJ1-2; D perhaps matches TRBD1 (6 bases). The CDR3 has 13 amino acids. The ends were cut back, 6 bases at V and 11 bases at J, with 19 bases in the middle. Germline assignment: CDR1 MDHEN and CDR2 SYDVKM.

The chain carries TRBV5-6 and TRBJ1-6, with 7 nucleotides matching TRBD1. Unmatched junction bases numbered 6, after V lost 3 bases and J lost 9 bases. In germline, CDR1 is SGHDT, CDR2 YYEEEE. The CDR3 contains 14 residues. The CDR3 DNA follows: TGTGCCAGCAGCTCCGGGACAGTCGGTTCACCCCTCCACTTT. Translating gives CASSSGTVGSPLHF.

The J gene is TRBJ1-2, the V gene TRBV7-9; 8 positions match TRBD1. This CDR3 is 13 amino acids long. V trimming: 6 bases; J trimming: 6 bases; junction bases outside the gene matches: 6. Germline assignment: CDR1 SEHNR and CDR2 FQNEAQ (reference sequence). The CDR3 is CASSPGGRDGYTF. DNA for the CDR3: TGTGCCAGCAGTCCAGGGGGCAGAGATGGCTACACCTTC. Full variable domain (missing parts from reference TRBV7-9 and TRBJ1-2): DTGVSQNPRHKITKRGQNVTFRCDPISEHNRLYWYRQTLGQGPEFLTYFQNEAQLEKSRLLSDRFSAERPKGSFSTLEIQRTEQGDSAMYLCASSPGGRDGYTFGSGTRLTVV.

V and J are TRBV19 and TRBJ1-5; 12 bases align to TRBD1. Looked up from germline, CDR1 is LNHDA and CDR2 is SQIVND (reference sequence). The CDR3 has 17 residues. With V trimmed by 4 bases and J by 7 bases, 11 bases remained unmatched. CDR3 protein: CASSTNRDRGRGQPQHF. The CDR3 region has the DNA TGTGCCAGTAGTACCAACCGGGACAGGGGGCGCGGGCAGCCCCAGCATTTT.

V usage is TRBV5-1 and J usage is TRBJ1-6; D not certain. The CDR3 consists of 16 residues. V lost 0 bases to trimming and J lost 1 base, with 8 bases between them. The germline V gene has CDR1 SGHRS and CDR2 YFSETQ. CDR3 in DNA: TGCGCCAGCAGCTTGGATCGGAGTTCCTATAATTCACCCCTCCACTTT. The encoded protein is CASSLDRSSYNSPLHF.

In its sample, this clone was seen a few times. The V call is TRBV20-1, the J call TRBJ1-2; the match to TRBD1 covers 9 bases. This CDR3 region has 13 residues. Trimming cost V 4 bases and J 2 bases; bases outside gene matches: 2. Germline-derived CDR1 and CDR2 are DFQATT and SNEGSKA (reference sequence). CDR3 coding DNA: TGCAGTGCTATTGACAGGGGGAACTATGGCTACACCTTC. This gives the protein CSAIDRGNYGYTF.

This clone has a handful of counts. The rearrangement links TRBV27 to TRBJ1-2; TRBD1 matches 9 bases. The CDR3 is made up of 14 amino acids. CDR1 MNHEY and CDR2 SMNVEV come from the germline V gene (reference sequence). V gave up 5 bases and J gave up 0 bases; unmatched junction bases: 1. The CDR3: CASSRQGANYGYTF. The DNA for the CDR3 is TGTGCCAGCAGTAGACAGGGGGCTAACTATGGCTACACCTTC.

This clone was seen a few times. The chain joins TRBV24-1 to TRBJ1-5; D gene uncertain. Germline V CDR1 and CDR2: KGHDR, SFDVKD. V lost 2 bases to trimming and J lost 6 bases, with 7 bases between them. The CDR3 runs 13 residues. This CDR3 reads CATSDSGFQPQHF. The CDR3, as DNA: TGTGCCACCAGTGATTCGGGGTTTCAGCCCCAGCATTTT.

The chain uses TRBV7-2 and TRBJ2-7; D gene uncertain. The CDR3 is 13 residues long. V shed 7 bases and J shed 2 bases, with 12 bases lying between them. Germline CDR1 SGHTA, CDR2 FQGNSA. The CDR3 protein is CASTWYSPYEQYF. DNA of the CDR3: TGTGCCAGCACTTGGTACAGCCCCTACGAGCAGTACTTC. The variable domain in full, completed from reference TRBV7-2 and TRBJ2-7, reads GAGVSQSPSNKVTEKGKDVELRCDPISGHTALYWYRQSLGQGLEFLIYFQGNSAPDKSGLPSDRFSAERTGGSVSTLTIQRTQQEDSAVYLCASTWYSPYEQYFGPGTRLTVT.

The genes are TRBV5-1 and TRBJ2-2; TRBD2 matches at 9 bases. J gave up 7 bases and V 0 bases, and 4 bases lay outside the gene matches. From germline, CDR1 is SGHRS and CDR2 YFSETQ. This CDR3 has 15 residues. CDR3 residues: CASSLVAGEVGELFF. CDR3 in DNA: TGCGCCAGCAGCTTGGTAGCGGGAGAGGTCGGGGAGCTGTTTTTT.

The V and J genes are TRBV4-2 and TRBJ2-2; possibly TRBD1 for D (6 bases). Trimming left V 6 bases short and J 3 bases short, with 11 bases between. CDR3 length: 14 residues. Per germline, CDR1 LGHNA and CDR2 YNFKEQ. The DNA of the CDR3 is TGTGCCAGCAGAACAGGGTTGGACACCGGGGAGCTGTTTTTT. It specifies CASRTGLDTGELFF.